The 25 T cell receptor beta chains listed next were all sequenced from one sample in a study of OX40 agonist ivuxolimab in advanced cancers. Data came from immunoSEQ multiplex PCR; TCRdb stores just in-frame clones and leaves some out. The table includes tens of thousands of clones, approximately 86% detected once. The material was CD4+ or CD8+ T cells sorted from blood, obtained in a trial of the OX40 agonist ivuxolimab. The receptors here all came from an adult with an advanced solid tumor such as melanoma, head and neck, liver or kidney cancer.

The DNA for the CDR3 is TGTGCCAGCAGTTTGAGTAGCGGGCCCTACGAGCAGTACTTC. The encoded protein is CASSLSSGPYEQYF. The rearrangement joins TRBV28 to TRBJ2-7; 7 nucleotides align to TRBD2. The CDR3 contains 14 residues. From germline, CDR1 is MDHEN and CDR2 SYDVKM. The V segment lost 3 bases and the J segment 2 bases; nucleotides outside the gene matches: 4.

The chain has TRBV5-1 and TRBJ2-3, with D possibly being TRBD2 (6 bases). CDR3 length: 10 residues. Germline values: CDR1 SGHRS, CDR2 YFSETQ. V shed 10 bases and J shed 7 bases, with 10 bases lying between them. The CDR3 here is CARGKNTQYF. CDR3 DNA sequence: TGCGCCCGGGGGAAAAATACGCAGTATTTT.

The chain employs TRBV19 and TRBJ2-5; D not certain. V was shortened by 4 bases and J by 0 bases, with 9 bases between the two germline ends. CDR1 is LNHDA, CDR2 SQIVND, per germline (reference sequence). The length of the CDR3 is 14 residues. The CDR3 DNA follows: TGTGCCAGTAGTAAGGCTCCCCACCAAGAGACCCAGTACTTC. Amino acid sequence: CASSKAPHQETQYF.

Details on this clone: Other DNA sequences of this sample code for an identical CDR3. V gene TRBV5-1 combines with J gene TRBJ2-3, with D hard to call. This CDR3 has 13 residues. CDR1 is SGHRS and CDR2 is YFSETQ in the germline V gene. V lost 0 bases, J lost 1 base, and 3 bases lay in between. CDR3 nucleotide sequence: TGCGCCAGCAGCTTGGGAGGCACAGATACGCAGTATTTT. Translating gives CASSLGGTDTQYF.

The chain combines TRBV18 with TRBJ2-5, with 7 bases identical to TRBD1. The V gene end was trimmed by 3 bases and the J gene end by 2 bases; junction bases not matched to a gene: 6. CDR3 length: 15 amino acids. Germline V gives CDR1 KGHSH, CDR2 LQKENI. Here the CDR3 reads CASSPPGQMQETQYF. The CDR3 DNA reads as TGTGCCAGCTCACCCCCGGGACAGATGCAAGAGACCCAGTACTTC. Full variable domain (remainder filled in from reference TRBV18 and TRBJ2-5): NAGVMQNPRHLVRRRGQEARLRCSPMKGHSHVYWYRQLPEEGLKFMVYLQKENIIDESGMPKERFSAEFPKEGPSILRIQQVVRGDSAAYFCASSPPGQMQETQYFGPGTRLLVL.

The chain employs TRBV28 and TRBJ2-2; 7 positions match TRBD1. V lost 6 bases and J lost 0; bases outside the gene matches: 7. The CDR3 consists of 16 residues. Germline values: CDR1 MDHEN, CDR2 SYDVKM. This CDR3 is CASSLPGQPNTGELFF. The CDR3 nucleotides read TGTGCCAGCAGCTTACCGGGACAGCCGAACACCGGGGAGCTGTTTTTT.

The V gene is TRBV6-1, the J gene TRBJ2-5; the match to TRBD1 covers 8 bases. Germline-derived CDR1 and CDR2 are MNHNS and SASEGT. The CDR3 extends over 14 amino acids. V shed 8 bases, J shed 5 bases, and the junction held 10 bases outside the gene matches. CDR3 nucleotide sequence: TGTGCCAGCTTTCCAGGGACAGGCCCGGAGACCCAGTACTTC. This translates into CASFPGTGPETQYF.

CDR3 residues: CASSRDRSSYEQYF. CDR3 nucleotides: TGTGCCAGCAGCCGGGACCGAAGCTCCTACGAGCAGTACTTC. The chain combines TRBV4-2 with TRBJ2-7; perhaps D is TRBD1 or TRBD2 (5 bases each). The CDR3 consists of 14 residues. Germline loops: CDR1 LGHNA, CDR2 YNFKEQ. V was cut by 4 bases and J by 0 bases, with 10 bases left in between.

This rearrangement joins TRBV19 to TRBJ2-3; D possibly corresponds to TRBD2 (5 bases). The V end lost 11 bases, the J end lost 0 bases, and 15 bases lay between the germline ends. Per germline, CDR1 LNHDA and CDR2 SQIVND (reference sequence). The CDR3 covers 14 residues. The DNA of the CDR3 is TGTGCCTCAGGAGGCGAAACTAGCACAGATACGCAGTATTTT. It is translated as CASGGETSTDTQYF.

Only one count was recorded for this clone. V usage is TRBV13 and J usage is TRBJ2-1; D unclear. V lost 2 bases, J lost 5 bases, and 7 bases lay in between. Germline V gene data show CDR1 as PRHDT and CDR2 as FYEKMQ (reference sequence). The CDR3 totals 13 residues. The CDR3 DNA reads TGTGCCAGCAGCTTAAGAAGGAACAATGAGCAGTTCTTC. Translating gives CASSLRRNNEQFF.

This clone came up many times. V is TRBV4-2 and J is TRBJ1-4, with D perhaps TRBD1 (6 bases). The CDR3 contains 16 residues. V lost 1 base to trimming and J lost 5 bases, with 14 bases between them. CDR1 and CDR2 from the germline V gene are LGHNA and YNFKEQ. As DNA, the CDR3 is TGTGCCAGCAGCCAAGTCTCTATCCAGGGGAATGAAAAACTGTTTTTT. Its protein is CASSQVSIQGNEKLFF.

The chain carries TRBV2 and TRBJ2-5; D is undetermined. The germline V and J ends were trimmed by 0 bases and 2 bases, with 13 bases remaining between them. Germline CDR1 SNHLY, CDR2 FYNNEI. The CDR3 loop spans 16 amino acids. CDR3 loop: CASSEAAAILQETQYF. For the CDR3, the DNA is TGTGCCAGCAGTGAAGCGGCAGCTATCCTTCAAGAGACCCAGTACTTC.

The CDR3 region is CASETAAYEQYF. The CDR3 DNA sequence: TGTGCCAGCGAAACGGCAGCCTACGAGCAGTACTTC. The chain combines TRBV28 with TRBJ2-7, with unresolved D. V was trimmed by 8 bases and J by 2 bases, leaving 10 bases between them. The germline CDR1 and CDR2 sequences are MDHEN and SYDVKM. The CDR3 extends over 12 amino acids.

This clone occurred once. The chain joins TRBV5-6 to TRBJ2-3; no definite D call. The CDR3 extends over 15 amino acids. Germline V gives CDR1 SGHDT, CDR2 YYEEEE. Trimming removed 0 bases at V and 1 base at J, with 9 bases between. CDR3 sequence reads: CASSLVGFGTDTQYF. For the CDR3, the DNA is TGTGCCAGCAGCTTGGTAGGGTTTGGCACAGATACGCAGTATTTT.

The chain uses TRBV12-2 and TRBJ1-5. TRBV12-2 is shown as a pseudogene. The CDR3 spans 19 residues. CDR3 coding DNA: TGTGCAAGTCGCCACGGCGGGGGAAGACGGACCTATAGCAATCAGCCCCAGCATTTT. This encodes CASRHGGGRRTYSNQPQHF.

V and J are TRBV6-5 and TRBJ2-7, with D possibly TRBD1 on 6 matching bases. The CDR3 extends over 13 amino acids. Deletions cut 5 bases from V and 6 bases from J, with 14 bases between. Germline CDR1 MNHEY, CDR2 SVGAGI. Here the CDR3 reads CASSKYRALEQYF. CDR3 nucleotides: TGTGCCAGCAGTAAGTACAGGGCTCTCGAGCAGTACTTC.

This clone occurred once. The genes are TRBV5-4 and TRBJ2-3, with TRBD1 as a possible D gene (6 bases). Per germline, CDR1 SGHNT and CDR2 YYREEE (reference sequence). The ends were cut back, 0 bases at V and 5 bases at J, with 13 bases in the middle. This CDR3 comprises 15 residues. CDR3: CASSLVGARKDTQYF. The CDR3 region has the DNA TGTGCCAGCAGCTTGGTGGGGGCGCGGAAAGATACGCAGTATTTT.

This chain connects TRBV7-2 to TRBJ2-2, with TRBD1 as a possible D gene (6 bases). In germline, CDR1 is SGHTA, CDR2 FQGNSA. V gave up 2 bases and J gave up 4 bases, with 11 bases separating them. The CDR3 length is 15 residues. CDR3 sequence (DNA): TGTGCCAGCAGCTTAATACAGGGCGGCACCGGGGAGCTGTTTTTT. Translation: CASSLIQGGTGELFF.

Only one count was recorded for this clone. The rearrangement uses TRBV27 and TRBJ2-5; 8 bases line up with TRBD2. Germline V gene lookup returns CDR1 MNHEY and CDR2 SMNVEV (reference sequence). The CDR3 contains 15 residues. J lost 5 bases, V lost 2 bases, and 7 bases had no gene match. The CDR3 DNA sequence: TGTGCCAGCAGTTTAAAGGGACTAGTCGGGGAGACCCAGTACTTC. Its translation: CASSLKGLVGETQYF.

This clone was counted a single time. V is TRBV4-1 and J is TRBJ1-2, with unresolved D. Germline V gene sequence: CDR1 MGHRA, CDR2 YSYEKL. V was trimmed by 4 bases and J by 8 bases, leaving 17 bases between them. The CDR3 runs to 14 residues. The CDR3 DNA is TGCGCCAGCAGCCCCTACGGCCTTACGGGGGGCTACACCTTC. Translating gives CASSPYGLTGGYTF.

The gene calls are TRBV27 and TRBJ1-2, with D perhaps TRBD1 (5 bases). V dropped 6 bases and J dropped 4 bases, with 12 bases sitting between them. The CDR3 consists of 13 residues. CDR1 MNHEY and CDR2 SMNVEV come from the germline V gene (reference sequence). CDR3 nucleotides: TGTGCCAGCAGGTGGCAGGACACCTATGGCTACACCTTC. Translated, it gives CASRWQDTYGYTF.

This clone was detected once. The chain combines TRBV30 with TRBJ1-4; the D is unclear. This CDR3 spans 11 amino acids. V was pared by 3 bases and J by 8 bases, with 7 bases between. Germline V gives CDR1 GTSNPN, CDR2 SVGIG (reference sequence). CDR3 residues: CAWRREEKLFF. The DNA of the CDR3 is TGTGCCTGGAGGAGGGAGGAAAAACTGTTTTTT.

The chain combines TRBV4-3 with TRBJ2-7; no definite D call. Trimming took 0 bases from V and 3 from J, leaving 15 bases between them. Germline V gives CDR1 LGHNA, CDR2 YSLEER. The CDR3 runs to 16 residues. The CDR3 spells CASSQDVGQLFYEQYF. CDR3 nucleotide sequence: TGCGCCAGCAGCCAAGACGTCGGGCAGTTATTCTACGAGCAGTACTTC.

The chain carries TRBV27 and TRBJ1-1; a weak D match, TRBD1 (6 bases). The V and J ends lost 7 bases and 3 bases respectively, with 21 bases between them. Germline-derived CDR1 and CDR2 are MNHEY and SMNVEV (reference sequence). This CDR3 contains 16 residues. DNA of the CDR3: TGTGCCAGCAAAGTTTATATGGGGGCGCGTGACACTGAAGCTTTCTTT. Translated, it gives CASKVYMGARDTEAFF.

This chain uses TRBV5-1 with TRBJ1-2; 7 bases are shared with TRBD1. Germline loops: CDR1 SGHRS, CDR2 YFSETQ. The CDR3 extends over 14 amino acids. V lost 4 bases to trimming and J lost 5 bases; unmatched junction nucleotides: 8. CDR3 loop: CASSQGGDGYGYTF. DNA for the CDR3: TGCGCCAGCAGCCAAGGGGGCGATGGGTATGGCTACACCTTC.